What follows are 28 T cell receptor beta chains derived from one specimen sequenced in a study of blood T cell repertoires in COVID-19. Profiling relied on immunoSEQ multiplex PCR, and the TCRdb table lists in-frame clones only, not all of them. Among around 25,000 clones listed, around 88% were seen once. Sequencing input: peripheral blood. Receptors originate from a human donor with active COVID-19. The donor label of this sample is uncertain.

This clone was detected once. This chain joins TRBV18 and TRBJ2-6; D ambiguous. With 2 bases removed from V and 2 bases from J, the gap between germline ends came to 10 bases. The CDR3 consists of 16 residues. Germline V lookup: CDR1 KGHSH, CDR2 LQKENI. CDR3: CASSPTRQAGANVLTF. The DNA of the CDR3 is TGTGCCAGCTCACCAACCCGGCAGGCTGGGGCCAACGTCCTGACTTTC.

The chain combines TRBV10-2 with TRBJ1-5; no clear D. The CDR3 spans 14 residues. V was shortened by 0 bases and J by 5 bases, with 8 bases between the two germline ends. From germline, CDR1 is WSHSY and CDR2 SAAADI. The CDR3 nucleotides read TGCGCCAGCAGTGAGTCCGGGATCCATCAGCCCCAGCATTTT. Amino acids: CASSESGIHQPQHF.

By its share, this clone is medium-sized. This chain uses TRBV2 with TRBJ1-3; TRBD1 matches at 10 bases. V lost 6 bases to trimming and J lost 8 bases; unmatched junction nucleotides: 4. Germline CDR1 SNHLY, CDR2 FYNNEI. The CDR3 consists of 13 residues. CDR3 bases: TGTGCCAGCAGGACAGGGGGCGAAGACACCATATATTTT. Translation: CASRTGGEDTIYF.

In this sample, this clone turned up a few times. This chain joins TRBV4-3 and TRBJ1-2; D remains ambiguous. The V end was cut by 3 bases, the J end by 0 bases, with 8 bases between. Germline loops: CDR1 LGHNA, CDR2 YSLEER. This CDR3 has 14 residues. The CDR3 sequence is CASSQGRANYGYTF. For the CDR3, the DNA is TGCGCCAGCAGCCAGGGCAGAGCTAACTATGGCTACACCTTC.

The genes are TRBV10-3 and TRBJ1-2; 7 nucleotides match TRBD1. The CDR3 has 14 residues. CDR1 is ENHRY, CDR2 SYGVKD, per germline. Trimming cost V 2 bases and J 7 bases; bases outside gene matches: 7. CDR3 in amino acids: CAISEAPQGGGYTF. The CDR3 nucleotides are TGTGCCATCAGTGAGGCACCGCAGGGGGGTGGCTACACCTTC.

The rearrangement links TRBV20-1 to TRBJ1-2; TRBD1 aligns across 9 bases. The CDR3 sequence is 14 residues long. The germline gives CDR1 DFQATT, CDR2 SNEGSKA (reference sequence). V dropped 3 bases and J dropped 7; count of bases not matched to a gene: 9. For the CDR3, the DNA is TGCAGTGCTAGTCCTCCGGGACAGGGTTTTGGCTACACCTTC. This translates into CSASPPGQGFGYTF.

The chain links TRBV2 to TRBJ1-4; the D gene is possibly TRBD1 (5 bases). Germline V gene data show CDR1 as SNHLY and CDR2 as FYNNEI. The CDR3 totals 16 residues. V dropped 5 bases and J dropped 0 bases, with 13 bases sitting between them. Here the CDR3 DNA reads TGTGCCAGCAGTCGGGACGGGGGATCAACTAATGAAAAACTGTTTTTT. Translation gives CASSRDGGSTNEKLFF.

This clone was detected only a few times. The chain employs TRBV7-8 and TRBJ2-1; weak D call: TRBD2 (5 bases). The germline V and J ends were trimmed by 1 base and 8 bases, with 15 bases remaining between them. This CDR3 has 15 amino acids. CDR1 and CDR2 from the germline V gene are SGHVS and FQNEAQ. The CDR3 reads CASSLVGLGVDEQFF. Here the CDR3 DNA reads TGTGCCAGCAGCTTAGTCGGGCTCGGGGTGGATGAGCAGTTCTTC. Drawing the rest from reference TRBV7-8 and TRBJ2-1, the complete variable domain is GAGVSQSPRYKVAKRGQDVALRCDPISGHVSLFWYQQALGQGPEFLTYFQNEAQLDKSGLPSDRFFAERPEGSVSTLKIQRTQQEDSAVYLCASSLVGLGVDEQFFGPGTRLTVL.

Written as DNA, the CDR3 is TGTGCCAGCAGTGAATACAGGACTAGCGTCGATACGCAGTATTTT. Translated, it gives CASSEYRTSVDTQYF. The chain employs TRBV2 and TRBJ2-3, with 9 bases that match TRBD2. Germline V lookup: CDR1 SNHLY, CDR2 FYNNEI. CDR3 size: 15 residues. Germline trimming cut 2 bases from V and 6 bases from J; bases unmatched to any gene: 6.

The chain combines TRBV11-2 with TRBJ1-1, with 10 bases fitting TRBD1. V trimming: 3 bases; J trimming: 3 bases; junction bases outside the gene matches: 7. The CDR3 length is 16 residues. Per germline, CDR1 SGHAT and CDR2 FQNNGV. Here the CDR3 reads CASSLRDRGFHTEAFF. The DNA for the CDR3 is TGTGCCAGCAGCTTGAGGGACAGGGGATTTCACACTGAAGCTTTCTTT.

The rearrangement joins TRBV19 to TRBJ2-3; 7 nucleotides align to TRBD2. The CDR3 spans 17 residues. The germline gives CDR1 LNHDA, CDR2 SQIVND (reference sequence). With V trimmed by 1 base and J by 4 bases, 11 bases remained unmatched. The CDR3: CASSIGIAAGVPDTQYF. In DNA, the CDR3 is TGTGCCAGTAGTATAGGAATTGCGGCGGGAGTACCAGATACGCAGTATTTT.

The chain recombines TRBV7-3 with TRBJ2-1; the D is unclear. Germline V CDR1 and CDR2: SGHTA, FQGTGA. This CDR3 is built from 15 residues. The V gene lost 2 bases and the J gene lost 0 bases, with 8 bases spanning the gap. In nucleotides, the CDR3 is TGTGCCAGCAGCTTAGGCACCCGCTCCTACAATGAGCAGTTCTTC. This gives the protein CASSLGTRSYNEQFF.

This clone was detected only once. The chain combines TRBV5-1 with TRBJ2-7, with TRBD2 matching 9 bases. The CDR3 has 15 residues. The trim removed 6 bases at V and 6 bases at J, leaving 13 bases unmatched. Looked up from germline, CDR1 is SGHRS and CDR2 is YFSETQ. This chain's CDR3 is CASNPSGTIEGEQYF. In DNA, the CDR3 is TGCGCCAGCAATCCTAGCGGGACGATTGAAGGCGAGCAGTACTTC.

The genes are TRBV6-6 and TRBJ2-7; TRBD1 agrees at 10 bases. The germline gives CDR1 MNHNY, CDR2 SVGAGI (reference sequence). Trimming cost V 1 base and J 6 bases; bases outside gene matches: 6. The length of the CDR3 is 15 residues. The CDR3 is CASSYYRQGAGEQYF. The CDR3 DNA follows: TGTGCCAGCAGTTACTACCGACAGGGGGCTGGCGAGCAGTACTTC.

The chain recombines TRBV11-2 with TRBJ2-1, with 9 bases lining up with TRBD1. CDR3 size: 14 residues. Germline CDR1 SGHAT, CDR2 FQNNGV. With V trimmed by 11 bases and J by 7 bases, 12 bases remained unmatched. CDR3 nucleotide sequence: TGTGCCTCCTCCGGGACAGGGCTCTCGAATGAGCAGTTCTTC. Amino acid sequence: CASSGTGLSNEQFF.

The gene calls are TRBV27 and TRBJ2-7, with 10 bases that match TRBD2. V gave up 5 bases and J gave up 4 bases; unmatched junction bases: 8. This CDR3 region has 15 residues. Germline-derived CDR1 and CDR2 are MNHEY and SMNVEV (reference sequence). The CDR3 region is CASSPSPAGGYEQYF. CDR3 nucleotides: TGTGCCAGCAGTCCTAGCCCAGCGGGAGGGTACGAGCAGTACTTC.

In its sample, this clone was seen once. V and J are TRBV20-1 and TRBJ1-1; D unclear. Germline CDR1 reads DFQATT; CDR2 reads SNEGSKA (reference sequence). This CDR3 spans 12 amino acids. Trimming removed 3 bases at V and 6 bases at J, with 11 bases between. The CDR3: CSASKTSSEAFF. The CDR3 bases are TGCAGTGCTAGTAAAACTAGCTCTGAAGCTTTCTTT.

The genes are TRBV4-3 and TRBJ2-1; 7 nucleotides line up with TRBD2. This CDR3 comprises 17 residues. J was trimmed by 5 bases and V by 0 bases; bases with no gene match: 10. Per germline, CDR1 LGHNA and CDR2 YSLEER. The CDR3 DNA sequence: TGCGCCAGCAGCCAAGATCTAGGCGGGAGAGGGGACAATGAGCAGTTCTTC. It encodes CASSQDLGGRGDNEQFF.

The chain has TRBV19 and TRBJ2-1; 7 bases fit TRBD2. Germline CDR1 and CDR2: LNHDA and SQIVND (reference sequence). V trimming: 3 bases; J trimming: 10 bases; junction bases outside the gene matches: 6. The CDR3 extends over 13 amino acids. The CDR3 DNA follows: TGTGCCAGTAGTATCCCCCTAGCGGCGGAGCAGTTCTTC. Its protein product is CASSIPLAAEQFF.

This clone was detected only a few times. The chain employs TRBV28 and TRBJ2-3; possibly TRBD2 for D (6 bases). Germline V CDR1 and CDR2: MDHEN, SYDVKM. V was pared by 2 bases and J by 2 bases, with 11 bases between. The CDR3 extends over 15 amino acids. CDR3 amino acids: CASSLGGNPTDTQYF. The DNA of the CDR3 is TGTGCCAGCAGTTTAGGCGGGAACCCCACAGATACGCAGTATTTT.

The chain has TRBV28 and TRBJ2-3; TRBD2 is a possible D gene (5 bases). Looked up from germline, CDR1 is MDHEN and CDR2 is SYDVKM. Trimming took off 8 bases at V and 2 bases at J, with 17 bases between the two ends. The CDR3 length is 15 residues. CDR3 nucleotide sequence: TGTGCCAGCGGACTGGCGGTGGCTTTCACAGATACGCAGTATTTT. Residues: CASGLAVAFTDTQYF.

This clone has just one count. The chain links TRBV7-2 to TRBJ2-7; 8 positions agree with TRBD2. From germline, CDR1 is SGHTA and CDR2 FQGNSA. The trim removed 4 bases at V and 5 bases at J, leaving 7 bases unmatched. This CDR3 spans 14 amino acids. DNA of the CDR3: TGTGCCAGCAGCTCAATGGGACTAGTGGACGAGCAGTACTTC. This gives the protein CASSSMGLVDEQYF. The entire variable domain, with the rest obtained from reference TRBV7-2 and TRBJ2-7, is as follows: GAGVSQSPSNKVTEKGKDVELRCDPISGHTALYWYRQSLGQGLEFLIYFQGNSAPDKSGLPSDRFSAERTGGSVSTLTIQRTQQEDSAVYLCASSSMGLVDEQYFGPGTRLTVT.

The chain employs TRBV7-9 and TRBJ2-1; 11 positions agree with TRBD2. The V segment lost 5 bases and the J segment 3 bases; nucleotides outside the gene matches: 15. Germline V lookup: CDR1 SEHNR, CDR2 FQNEAQ (reference sequence). The CDR3 is 19 residues long. Written as DNA, the CDR3 is TGTGCCAGCAGCCCGAAGACTAGCGGGGCCCTGGGATTCTACAATGAGCAGTTCTTC. Translating it yields CASSPKTSGALGFYNEQFF.

This clone has more than one count but fewer than ten. The V and J genes are TRBV12-5 and TRBJ1-3; 9 nucleotides agree with TRBD1. Germline CDR1 is LGHNT and CDR2 is FRNRAP. V lost 2 bases and J lost 2; bases outside the gene matches: 10. The CDR3 spans 18 residues. CDR3 region: CASGLLWDRDSAGNTIYF. CDR3 nucleotides: TGTGCTAGTGGTTTGTTATGGGACAGGGACTCCGCTGGAAACACCATATATTTT.

The chain combines TRBV9 with TRBJ2-1; D is possibly TRBD2 (5 bases). The V gene lost 0 bases and the J gene lost 2 bases, with 9 bases spanning the gap. The CDR3 totals 15 residues. Looked up from germline, CDR1 is SGDLS and CDR2 is YYNGEE. The CDR3 is CASSVGSGPYNEQFF. DNA for the CDR3: TGTGCCAGCAGCGTAGGAAGCGGTCCCTACAATGAGCAGTTCTTC.

The V call is TRBV6-5, the J call TRBJ2-5; D is possibly TRBD2 (6 bases). Trimming took off 10 bases at V and 7 bases at J, with 16 bases between the two ends. The CDR3 sequence is 12 residues long. Germline V gene data show CDR1 as MNHEY and CDR2 as SVGAGI. The CDR3 region has the DNA TGTGCCACGGGGTCTCCGGGGGTGACCCAGTACTTC. It codes for CATGSPGVTQYF.

This clone was counted a single time. V gene TRBV3-1 (or the pseudogene TRBV3-2) combines with J gene TRBJ2-5, with D tentatively TRBD1 (5 bases). V was clipped by 1 base and J by 1 base, with 10 bases between them. CDR1 and CDR2 from the germline V gene are LGHDT and YNNKEL (reference sequence). The CDR3 totals 15 residues. The CDR3: CASSQVGASQETQYF. The CDR3 DNA sequence: TGTGCCAGCAGCCAAGTTGGGGCTAGCCAAGAGACCCAGTACTTC.

The V gene is TRBV5-6, the J gene TRBJ2-1, with 7 bases that match TRBD2. The J segment lost 1 base and the V segment lost 1 base, leaving 5 bases of the junction unmatched. Per germline, CDR1 SGHDT and CDR2 YYEEEE. The CDR3 length is 16 residues. CDR3 residues: CASSLLVGGSYNEQFF. The CDR3 region has the DNA TGTGCCAGCAGCTTGCTGGTGGGAGGGTCCTACAATGAGCAGTTCTTC.